The 29 T cell receptor beta chains listed next were all sequenced from one sample in a study of T cell clusters in autoimmune cytopenias. TRB was amplified by touch-down multiplex PCR, primer pools A and B combined. TCRdb derives one entry per CDR3 protein from the multiplex PCR reads, leaving out DNA. The table lists around 2,400 distinct CDR3 sequences, with approximately 52% in the top ten. Each sample's input was approximately 270 ng genomic DNA, roughly 40,000 genome equivalents. The sample taken for sequencing was peripheral blood. The receptors were gathered from a human donor with an autoimmune cytopenia or autoimmune hepatitis (not recorded which).

This clonotype is labeled medium-sized based on frequency. This chain joins TRBV5-5 and TRBJ2-5. Germline CDR1 reads SGHKS; CDR2 reads YYEKEE (reference sequence). CDR3 length equals 15 residues. CDR3 in amino acids: CASSLMPTTLVPQYF.

The chain combines TRBV12-3 or TRBV12-4 with TRBJ1-6; absent DNA, TCRdb's TRBD1 call cannot be checked. This CDR3 is 14 amino acids long. Here the CDR3 reads CASSRAGGASPLHF.

The chain combines TRBV29-1 with TRBJ1-6; the D call of TRBD1 rests on TCRdb alone, since no DNA is present to check it. Germline V gene data show CDR1 as SQVTM and CDR2 as ANQGSEA. The CDR3 covers 15 residues. The CDR3 is CSGPRDRVWDSPLHF.

This clonotype is labeled medium-sized based on frequency. This chain connects TRBV5-1 to TRBJ2-5; TCRdb's assignment of TRBD1 cannot be checked, as there is no DNA. The CDR3 extends over 15 amino acids. Germline V gene sequence: CDR1 SGHRS, CDR2 YFSETQ. The CDR3 reads CASSRRQGQQETQYF.

The rearrangement uses TRBV2 and TRBJ2-3; lacking DNA, the TRBD2 call made by TCRdb goes unchecked. The germline gives CDR1 SNHLY, CDR2 FYNNEI. This CDR3 comprises 15 residues. The CDR3: CASSAGTSSTDTQYF.

By frequency, this clonotype is medium-sized. The chain uses TRBV19 and TRBJ2-1; the TRBD1 assignment by TCRdb is unverifiable without DNA. Germline CDR1 and CDR2: LNHDA and SQIVND (reference sequence). The CDR3 sequence is 14 residues long. The CDR3: CASNKPQGRDEQFF.

Measured by frequency, this clonotype is medium-sized. The V call is TRBV6-5, the J call TRBJ2-7. From germline, CDR1 is MNHEY and CDR2 SVGAGI. The CDR3 runs 14 residues. CDR3 protein: CASSYRISSYEQYF.

This clonotype shows up as medium-sized by frequency. The chain is built from TRBV5-6 and TRBJ2-3. CDR3 length: 14 amino acids. Germline loops: CDR1 SGHDT, CDR2 YYEEEE. The CDR3 reads CASSQVWPTDTQYF.

In terms of frequency, this clonotype is medium-sized. The rearrangement links TRBV6-5 to TRBJ2-2. The CDR3 is 13 residues long. Germline V gene sequence: CDR1 MNHEY, CDR2 SVGAGI. The CDR3 region is CASSYPATGELFF.

V gene TRBV18 combines with J gene TRBJ2-2; checking the TCRdb D call of TRBD1 is not possible without DNA. The germline V gene encodes CDR1 KGHSH and CDR2 LQKENI. There are 15 residues in the CDR3. The CDR3 is CAGSPGQSNTGELFF.

The chain links TRBV5-6 to TRBJ1-5; TCRdb reports TRBD1, a call that lacks DNA to check it against. This CDR3 has 17 residues. CDR1 is SGHDT, CDR2 YYEEEE, per germline. Here the CDR3 reads CASSLRGQGGRNQPQHF.

This CDR3 reads CASSDRGLNNSPLHF. V usage is TRBV27 and J usage is TRBJ1-6; TCRdb returns TRBD1, unconfirmable since there is no DNA. The germline CDR1 and CDR2 sequences are MNHEY and SMNVEV (reference sequence). The CDR3 has 15 residues.

This sequence joins TRBV15 and TRBJ1-1; TCRdb reports TRBD1, a call that lacks DNA to check it against. This CDR3 is built from 13 residues. CDR1 and CDR2 (germline): LNHNV, YYDKDF (reference sequence). CDR3 in amino acids: CATSGTGNTEAFF.

The V gene is TRBV6-5, the J gene TRBJ1-3; the TCRdb call, TRBD1, lacks DNA for checking. The CDR3 covers 14 residues. CDR1 MNHEY and CDR2 SVGAGI come from the germline V gene. CDR3 amino acids: CASSSGGSGNTIYF.

The V and J genes are TRBV28 and TRBJ2-3; TCRdb's D call, TRBD2, is unchecked because there is no DNA. The length of the CDR3 is 16 residues. Per germline, CDR1 MDHEN and CDR2 SYDVKM. The CDR3 region is CASSSQREGGADTQYF.

The chain carries TRBV5-5 and TRBJ1-6; lacking DNA, the TRBD1 call made by TCRdb goes unchecked. The CDR3 spans 15 residues. CDR1 is SGHKS and CDR2 is YYEKEE in the germline V gene (reference sequence). The CDR3 spells CASSLRGELNSPLHF. Variable domain in full (rest from reference TRBV5-5 and TRBJ1-6): DAGVTQSPTHLIKTRGQQVTLRCSPISGHKSVSWYQQVLGQGPQFIFQYYEKEERGRGNFPDRFSARQFPNYSSELNVNALLLGDSALYLCASSLRGELNSPLHFGNGTRLTVT.

The chain couples TRBV6-2 or TRBV6-3 to TRBJ2-5; lacking DNA, the TRBD2 call made by TCRdb goes unchecked. The CDR3 loop spans 15 amino acids. Germline CDR1 MNHEY, CDR2 SVGEGT. The CDR3 loop reads CASSRLAGYQETQYF.

The chain carries TRBV11-2 and TRBJ2-7; without DNA, the TCRdb call of TRBD1 cannot be checked. CDR1 is SGHAT and CDR2 is FQNNGV in the germline V gene. This CDR3 has 14 residues. CDR3 loop: CASSPGGSKYEQYF.

Its frequency marks this clonotype as medium-sized. V usage is TRBV30 and J usage is TRBJ2-1; TCRdb proposes TRBD1, but this gene call is untestable without DNA. CDR3 length equals 12 residues. The germline V gene has CDR1 GTSNPN and CDR2 SVGIG (reference sequence). The CDR3 reads CAWGRGPNEQFF.

The V call is TRBV24-1, the J call TRBJ2-5. Germline V lookup: CDR1 KGHDR, CDR2 SFDVKD. The CDR3 spans 14 residues. CDR3 loop: CATSVNRNQETQYF.

By frequency, this clonotype registers medium-sized. V is TRBV19 and J is TRBJ2-3; the D call from TCRdb, TRBD1, cannot be confirmed without DNA. Germline V gives CDR1 LNHDA, CDR2 SQIVND (reference sequence). The CDR3 totals 15 residues. CDR3 sequence reads: CASSPRTHSTDTQYF.

The chain employs TRBV19 and TRBJ1-2; TCRdb's D gene call, TRBD1, goes unchecked for lack of DNA. The germline V gene has CDR1 LNHDA and CDR2 SQIVND (reference sequence). This CDR3 comprises 14 residues. The CDR3 spells CASSTRTGTYGYTF.

J is TRBJ1-5 and V is TRBV5-6; the D gene TCRdb calls, TRBD1, cannot be checked with no DNA. Germline loops: CDR1 SGHDT, CDR2 YYEEEE. The length of the CDR3 is 16 residues. The CDR3 here is CASSLEFRQGYQPQHF.

Its frequency marks this clonotype as medium-sized. The rearrangement uses TRBV15 and TRBJ2-2. The CDR3 runs 12 residues. In germline, CDR1 is LNHNV, CDR2 YYDKDF (reference sequence). The CDR3 protein is CATSRRTGELFF.

The chain links TRBV30 to TRBJ1-4; TCRdb lists TRBD1, though no DNA is available to test this call. Germline CDR1 and CDR2: GTSNPN and SVGIG (reference sequence). CDR3 length equals 17 residues. CDR3 sequence reads: CAWSVPQVGARGEKLFF. The variable domain in full, completed from reference TRBV30 and TRBJ1-4, reads SQTIHQWPATLVQPVGSPLSLECTVEGTSNPNLYWYRQAAGRGLQLLFYSVGIGQISSEVPQNLSASRPQDRQFILSSKKLLLSDSGFYLCAWSVPQVGARGEKLFFGSGTQLSVL.

This clonotype shows up as medium-sized (0.01 to 0.1%) by frequency. The chain combines TRBV19 with TRBJ2-1; lacking DNA, the TRBD1 call made by TCRdb goes unchecked. The CDR3 is made up of 15 amino acids. Germline V lookup: CDR1 LNHDA, CDR2 SQIVND (reference sequence). CDR3 protein: CASSDRPSSYNEQFF.

This chain links TRBV6-5 with TRBJ2-7; TCRdb gives TRBD1 as the D gene, but with no DNA this cannot be confirmed. The CDR3 has 15 residues. In germline, CDR1 is MNHEY, CDR2 SVGAGI. The CDR3 spells CASSPTGVNFYEQYF.

The rearrangement links TRBV24-1 to TRBJ2-1; TCRdb calls TRBD1, which cannot be checked without DNA. There are 16 residues in the CDR3. Per the germline V gene, CDR1 is KGHDR and CDR2 is SFDVKD. The CDR3 region is CATSDLAGGSQNEQFF.

CDR3 sequence reads: CASSFTNSGYNEQFF. The chain carries TRBV6-5 and TRBJ2-1. The CDR3 spans 15 residues. The germline V gene has CDR1 MNHEY and CDR2 SVGAGI.